This TCR beta chain derives from a study of cytomegalovirus exposure and HLA in healthy donors. Study-wide findings and caveats: Researchers had no immune exposure information except CMV serostatus available. Confirmation was obtained in vitro that three CMV-associated chains are specific for CMV antigens. In a later analysis, HLA-C alleles had the fewest associated TCRs, DRB1 alleles the most. Across donors, most TCRs were seen rarely, yet some public ones were widespread.

Germline V CDR1 and CDR2: LGHNT, FRNRAP. CDR3 length: 13 amino acids. Trimming left V 6 bases short and J 7 bases short, with 15 bases between. The PCR used 60 Vbeta and 13 Jbeta primers. Method: immunoSEQ multiplex PCR; TCRdb's copy keeps in-frame clones and lacks some. Here the sample spans 70,000 to 95,000 clones, 75% to 85% being singletons. Turning to this clone: Its antigen remains unidentified.

This rearrangement joins TRBV12-5 to TRBJ1-2; D gene ambiguous. Input material: PBMCs. This TCR was recovered from a man between 18 and 35 years old in good health and CMV-seronegative. The CDR3 DNA follows: TGTGCTAGTGGGAAGGACGAGCGGGGTGGCTACACCTTC. As protein: CASGKDERGGYTF.